Sequencing of this T cell receptor (beta chain) was carried out in a study of memory CD4+ T cells and cytomegalovirus serostatus (dated by TCRdb to between 2018 and 2021). About the study as a whole: The cohort included around 33 healthy adults from Belgium, of whom 9 were CMV seropositive and approximately 25 were CMV seronegative. CD4+ memory TCRbeta repertoires of a Belgian cohort with known cytomegalovirus serostatus were sequenced in order to replicate a published TCR-based CMV serostatus classifier. Overall study results and their limits: Only CD4+CD45RO+ memory cells were sequenced, in contrast to the original study, in which naive and memory CD4+ and CD8+ populations were covered. The results were interpreted as suggesting that the CMV-associated TCR signature is mostly present in the CD4+ memory repertoire. CMV serostatus prediction reached a median bootstrapped AUC of roughly 0.96 with the original framework and approximately 0.92 with a US-trained random forest. The original-framework classifier achieved a median bootstrapped AUC of almost 0.97 with a 95% CI of 0.76-1.00 on the Belgian cohort. Among the 150 to 200 previously reported CMV-associated TCRbeta sequences, 67 showed up in the CD4+ memory repertoires, with each one found in between one and five individuals.

The Quick-DNA Microprep Kit was used to extract genomic DNA from the sorted cells. Amplification of TCRbeta DNA was done with the immunoSEQ hsTCRbeta kit, following the protocol from the manufacturer. An Illumina MiSeq instrument was used to sequence the TCRbeta libraries. As for the authors' bioinformatics: Removing out-of-frame sequences left about 2,300,000 distinct TCRbeta sequences, an average of about 70,000 per individual. Each individual was scored by the count of around 160 previously reported CMV-associated TCRbeta sequences and the total productive distinct TCRbeta count. A beta-binomial model was reimplemented in Python, and scikit-learn random forests with default parameters were trained on data from the US cohort. Classifier performance on the Belgian cohort was summarized as median AUC with percentile confidence intervals over 10,000 bootstrap iterations. In its TCRdb copy, this immuneACCESS table keeps in-frame sequences only and misses some clones. Where compared with another copy, unresolved V genes explain less than half of these, and the others have no known cause. That table gives V, J and clone size, and the DNA gave D and trimming. The sample includes some 48,000 clones, with around 78% observed a single time. The ten largest clones capture approximately 0.78% of the sample.

Comments on this clone: Its antigen specificity is not known. Per-base qualities were not stored, and no clone one base away is much larger.

Taken from the germline V gene (reference sequence), the CDR1 and CDR2 loops are SGHNT and YYREEE. The V end loses 1 base and the J end loses 5 bases, and a stretch of 10 bases separates them. The CDR3 numbers 14 residues from cysteine through phenylalanine. The sequence is cut down to CDR3 DNA, 42 bases in frame from base 1. Single viable CD3+CD4+CD8-CD45RO+ cells were sorted as memory CD4+ T cells on a FACSAria II. CMV serostatus was determined with a Roche Elecsys assay detecting serum IgG against CMV pp150, pp28, p38 and p52. Following thawing, total CD4+ T cells were enriched through positive selection using CD4 magnetic microbeads. The samples came from a different study that was designed specifically to examine the CD4+ T cell memory repertoire. Peripheral blood mononuclear cells were isolated and cryopreserved following standard operating procedures; serum was stored at -80 °C. The staining relied on CD3-PerCP (BW264/56), CD4-APC (RPA-T4), CD45RO-PE (UCHT1) and CD8-Pacific Orange (3B5) antibodies, and Sytox blue was used to exclude non-viable cells.

Recombination linked TRBV5-4 to TRBJ2-1, and the D gene may be TRBD2, 6 bases matching. Source material: memory CD4+ T cells from blood. This TCR came from an adult in good health and CMV-seronegative. The CDR3 in this case is CASSLISGDNEQFF. The nucleotide sequence is TGTGCCAGCAGCTTGATTAGCGGAGACAATGAGCAGTTCTTC. The reference TRBV5-4 and TRBJ2-1 proteins fill in what lies around the CDR3, so the full variable domain reads ETGVTQSPTHLIKTRGQQVTLRCSSQSGHNTVSWYQQALGQGPQFIFQYYREEENGRGNFPPRFSGLQFPNYSSELNVNALELDDSALYLCASSLISGDNEQFFGPGTRLTVL.